This T cell receptor (beta chain) was profiled in a study of vaccination effects on CD4 cells after COVID-19. Overall study context: Samples were taken post-vaccine, and their median timing was 72 days after the second dose. In culture with 10 IU/ml IL-2 and about 10 ug/ml peptides, PBMC were grown at 1.5 million to 2 million per well.

Study observations and caveats: Only a single clone (1 of 255 vaccine-induced clones in healthy vaccinees) cross-reacted with common cold coronaviruses.

The authors isolated CD4+ T cells after about 10 days of culture. Either the mRNA-1273 or the BNT162b2 vaccine was given to participants as two doses. According to the study, vaccine recipients showed no prior SARS-CoV-2 infection and negative nucleocapsid antibodies. The assay was immunoSEQ multiplex PCR, and TCRdb's table has in-frame clones only and misses some. The sample has around 46,000 clones, more than 65% seen once. For this clone: What it recognizes is unknown.

This CDR3 is built from 14 residues. Germline V CDR1 and CDR2: MNHEY, SVGAGI. Unmatched junction bases numbered 11, after V lost 7 bases and J lost 6 bases. Source: CD4+ T cells from PBMCs cultured without peptide, taken after COVID-19 vaccination. The receptor was isolated from a human donor who received a COVID-19 vaccine. The chain links TRBV6-5 to TRBJ2-7; 8 bases map to TRBD2. The CDR3 sequence is CASIMTGGAGEQYF. CDR3 in DNA: TGTGCCAGCATAATGACCGGGGGGGCCGGCGAGCAGTACTTC.